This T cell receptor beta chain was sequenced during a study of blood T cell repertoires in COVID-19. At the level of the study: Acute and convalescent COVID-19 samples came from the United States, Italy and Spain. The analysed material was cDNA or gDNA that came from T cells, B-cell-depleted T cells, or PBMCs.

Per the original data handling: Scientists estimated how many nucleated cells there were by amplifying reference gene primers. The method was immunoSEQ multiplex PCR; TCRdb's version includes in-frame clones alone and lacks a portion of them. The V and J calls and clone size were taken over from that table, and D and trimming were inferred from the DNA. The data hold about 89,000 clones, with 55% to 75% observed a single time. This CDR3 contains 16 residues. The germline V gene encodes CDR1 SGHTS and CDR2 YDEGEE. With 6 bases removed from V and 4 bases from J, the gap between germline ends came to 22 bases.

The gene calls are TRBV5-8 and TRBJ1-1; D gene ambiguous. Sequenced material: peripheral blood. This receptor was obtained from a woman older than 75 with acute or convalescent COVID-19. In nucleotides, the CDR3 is TGTGCCAGCACCAGATTGTATGGCTATGGGAGCACTGAAGCTTTCTTT. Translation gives CASTRLYGYGSTEAFF. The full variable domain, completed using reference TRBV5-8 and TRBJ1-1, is EAGVTQSPTHLIKTRGQQATLRCSPISGHTSVYWYQQALGLGLQFLLWYDEGEERNRGNFPPRFSGRQFPNYSSELNVNALELEDSALYLCASTRLYGYGSTEAFFGQGTRLTVV.